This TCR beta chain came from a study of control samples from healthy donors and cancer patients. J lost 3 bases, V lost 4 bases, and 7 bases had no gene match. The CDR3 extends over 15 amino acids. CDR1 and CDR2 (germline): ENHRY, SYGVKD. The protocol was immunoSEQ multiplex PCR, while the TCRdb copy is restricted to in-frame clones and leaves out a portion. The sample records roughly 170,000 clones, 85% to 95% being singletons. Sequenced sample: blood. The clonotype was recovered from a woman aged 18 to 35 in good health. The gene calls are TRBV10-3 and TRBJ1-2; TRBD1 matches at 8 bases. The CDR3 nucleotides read TGTGCCATCAGTGGGACAGGGAACGTCGACTATGGCTACACCTTC. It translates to CAISGTGNVDYGYTF.